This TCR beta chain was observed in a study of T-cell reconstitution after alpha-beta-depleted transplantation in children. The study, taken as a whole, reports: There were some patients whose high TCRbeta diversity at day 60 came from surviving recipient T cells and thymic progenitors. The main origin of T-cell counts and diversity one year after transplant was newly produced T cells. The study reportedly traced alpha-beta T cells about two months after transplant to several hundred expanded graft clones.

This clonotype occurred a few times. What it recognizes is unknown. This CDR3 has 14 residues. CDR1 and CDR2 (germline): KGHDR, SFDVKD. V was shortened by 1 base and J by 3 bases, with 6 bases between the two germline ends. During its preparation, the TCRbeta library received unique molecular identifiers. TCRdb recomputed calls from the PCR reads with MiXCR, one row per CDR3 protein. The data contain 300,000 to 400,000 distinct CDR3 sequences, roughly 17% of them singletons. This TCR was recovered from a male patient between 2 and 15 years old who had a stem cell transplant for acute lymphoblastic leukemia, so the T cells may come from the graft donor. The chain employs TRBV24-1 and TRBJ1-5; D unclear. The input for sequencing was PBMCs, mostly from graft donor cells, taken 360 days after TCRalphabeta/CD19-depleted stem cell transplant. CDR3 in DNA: TGTGCCACCAGTGATTTCACAGTCAATCAGCCCCAGCATTTT. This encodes CATSDFTVNQPQHF.